This TCR beta chain was captured by sequencing in a study of shared clonotypes between healthy human individuals. As for the study in general: Sampling drew on donors who were two women and a few men aged 18 to 49. The study's findings and limits: The study found approximately 5% of naive CD4 clonotypes shared across a handful of donors. Generally, naive subsets (rather than memory subsets) showed larger estimated richness.

In the case of this clone: The target antigen is unknown.

The CDR3 sequence is 14 residues long. V was clipped by 1 base and J by 3 bases; unmatched bases: 1. Germline CDR1 LGHNA, CDR2 YNFKEQ. The protocol was immunoSEQ multiplex PCR, while the TCRdb copy is restricted to in-frame clones and leaves out a portion. Of 2,500,000 or so clones listed, approximately 93% are singletons. None of the donors, who were healthy HIV-negative adults, had recently had acute infections or vaccinations. This TCR came from a man aged 18 to 29 in good health. Some clones in this sample may be carry-over from other donors' samples. J is TRBJ2-7 and V is TRBV4-2; TRBD2 aligns across 9 bases. Sequencing used naive CD4+ T cells from PBMCs. Subset: CD45RA+ positively selected. The CDR3 loop reads CASSQGGRGYEQYF. The CDR3 bases are TGTGCCAGCAGCCAAGGCGGGAGGGGCTACGAGCAGTACTTC.